One and the same sample provided the 22 T cell receptor beta chains below, sequenced in a study of metastatic and nonmetastatic thyroid tumors. MiXCR reprocessed the PCR reads for TCRdb. This table holds 34,000 or so clones, around a fifth found once. Patients had received no treatment of any kind before thyroid surgery. Sequenced input: blood. The receptors derive from a female donor with papillary thyroid cancer or a benign thyroid nodule (not recorded which). Some clones in this sample may be carry-over from other donors' samples.

This clone ranks as medium-sized. V and J are TRBV5-5 and TRBJ2-1; the D is unclear. This CDR3 region has 13 residues. V dropped 1 base and J dropped 5 bases, with 7 bases sitting between them. Germline V gives CDR1 SGHKS, CDR2 YYEKEE (reference sequence). CDR3 protein: CASSLTSNNEQFF. CDR3 DNA sequence: TGTGCCAGCAGCTTGACGTCCAACAATGAGCAGTTCTTC.

This clone has a count of ten or more. The chain uses TRBV18 and TRBJ2-1; TRBD1 aligns across 11 bases. Trimming removed 6 bases from V and 6 bases from J; junction bases left unmatched: 4. Germline assignment: CDR1 KGHSH and CDR2 LQKENI. This CDR3 has 14 residues. The CDR3 bases are TGTGCCAGCTCGGGACAGGGGGTATTCAATGAGCAGTTCTTC. This gives the protein CASSGQGVFNEQFF.

At least ten counts were recorded for this clone. This rearrangement joins TRBV20-1 to TRBJ2-3; D is uncertain. The germline V gene has CDR1 DFQATT and CDR2 SNEGSKA (reference sequence). The CDR3 is made up of 12 amino acids. V was cut by 0 bases and J by 3 bases, with 4 bases left in between. Written as DNA, the CDR3 is TGCAGTGCTAGAGATTGGACAGATACGCAGTATTTT. Translating gives CSARDWTDTQYF.

Many counts were recorded for this clone. The V call is TRBV7-2, the J call TRBJ2-7, with 9 bases identical to TRBD2. This CDR3 is 14 amino acids long. The germline gives CDR1 SGHTA, CDR2 FQGNSA. The junction had 6 bases not matched to a gene; V was cut back by 5 bases and J by 4 bases. The CDR3 sequence is CASSLSGGTYEQYF. DNA of the CDR3: TGTGCCAGCAGCCTTAGCGGGGGAACTTACGAGCAGTACTTC.

This clone was seen a few times. The rearrangement links TRBV6-1 to TRBJ2-6, with 12 positions matching TRBD1. Germline V gene lookup returns CDR1 MNHNS and CDR2 SASEGT. V dropped 4 bases and J dropped 4; count of bases not matched to a gene: 8. There are 18 residues in the CDR3. In nucleotides, the CDR3 is TGTGCCAGCAGTGGACCGGGACAGGGGGCGAGCGGGGCCAACGTCCTGACTTTC. It translates to CASSGPGQGASGANVLTF.

This chain uses TRBV12-3 or TRBV12-4 with TRBJ1-4; the D is unclear. The CDR3 is 14 amino acids. V dropped 8 bases and J dropped 0 bases, with 10 bases sitting between them. The CDR3 sequence: CASSVWSTNEKLFF. For the CDR3, the DNA is TGTGCCAGCTCCGTTTGGTCAACTAATGAAAAACTGTTTTTT.

For this clone: Additional DNA sequences in this sample encode the identical CDR3. This chain links TRBV28 with TRBJ1-2; no reliable D call. Trimming pared 6 bases from V and 5 bases from J, leaving 13 bases between. The CDR3 loop spans 13 amino acids. Per germline, CDR1 MDHEN and CDR2 SYDVKM. The DNA for the CDR3 is TGTGCCAGCAGAGTTGGGGTTCGATATGGCTACACCTTC. Protein: CASRVGVRYGYTF.

This clone was seen a few times. The genes are TRBV6-2 or TRBV6-3 and TRBJ2-7, with 9 positions matching TRBD2. Per germline, CDR1 MNHEY and CDR2 SVGEGT. The CDR3 is 16 amino acids. V shed 2 bases, J shed 5 bases, and the junction held 10 bases outside the gene matches. The CDR3 DNA is TGTGCCAGCAGTTACCCGGCGGGAGGGCCCGCGGACGAGCAGTACTTC. Protein product: CASSYPAGGPADEQYF.

This clone was recorded at least ten times. The chain recombines TRBV5-5 with TRBJ1-2, with TRBD1 as a possible D gene (5 bases). CDR1 and CDR2 (germline): SGHKS, YYEKEE (reference sequence). The CDR3 loop spans 13 amino acids. Deletions cut 1 base from V and 8 bases from J, with 12 bases between. CDR3 DNA: TGTGCCAGCAGCTTGCTTGGGGCTCGGGGCTACACCTTC. Translating gives CASSLLGARGYTF.

This chain links TRBV30 with TRBJ2-5, with 9 bases identical to TRBD1. The germline gives CDR1 GTSNPN, CDR2 SVGIG (reference sequence). With V trimmed by 1 base and J by 1 base, 4 bases remained unmatched. This CDR3 is 15 amino acids long. In DNA, the CDR3 is TGTGCCTGGAGTGGAGGGACAGGGACCCAAGAGACCCAGTACTTC. Its translation is CAWSGGTGTQETQYF.

Ten or more counts support this clone. The rearrangement joins TRBV9 to TRBJ1-2; possible D gene TRBD1, 5 bases. V shed 0 bases and J shed 3 bases, with 24 bases lying between them. Looked up from germline, CDR1 is SGDLS and CDR2 is YYNGEE. This CDR3 region has 19 residues. DNA for the CDR3: TGTGCCAGCAGCGTAGATATAGGTGGGATGGGCAGGGCGGACTATGGCTACACCTTC. Its translation: CASSVDIGGMGRADYGYTF.

This clone showed up many times. The chain has TRBV20-1 and TRBJ2-4; D remains unclear. Germline-derived CDR1 and CDR2 are DFQATT and SNEGSKA (reference sequence). The CDR3 covers 13 residues. The V end was cut by 1 base, the J end by 0 bases, with 4 bases between. The CDR3 sequence is CSARAVAKNIQYF. The CDR3 coding sequence is TGCAGTGCTAGAGCGGTAGCCAAAAACATTCAGTACTTC.

At least ten counts were recorded for this clone. V is TRBV19 and J is TRBJ2-7, with a possible D match to TRBD2 (7 bases). This CDR3 is built from 16 residues. The V and J ends lost 6 bases and 4 bases respectively, with 22 bases between them. Per germline, CDR1 LNHDA and CDR2 SQIVND (reference sequence). CDR3 residues: CASRAKGGQTSYEQYF. CDR3 sequence (DNA): TGTGCCAGTAGGGCGAAGGGGGGGCAGACTTCATACGAGCAGTACTTC.

This clone turned up a few times. The CDR3 loop is CASSIGVARNQPQHF. The CDR3 DNA reads TGTGCCAGTAGTATAGGGGTTGCTCGCAATCAGCCCCAGCATTTT. J is TRBJ1-5 and V is TRBV19, with D unresolved. V was trimmed by 1 base and J by 2 bases, leaving 9 bases between them. The CDR3 covers 15 residues. Germline V gene lookup returns CDR1 LNHDA and CDR2 SQIVND (reference sequence).

By proportion, this clone is medium-sized (0.01 to 0.1%). The chain joins TRBV20-1 to TRBJ1-2; D perhaps matches TRBD1 (5 bases). Trimming removed 0 bases from V and 0 bases from J, with 11 bases in between. The CDR3 spans 15 residues. Germline values: CDR1 DFQATT, CDR2 SNEGSKA (reference sequence). The CDR3 bases are TGCAGTGCTAGAGATTCGCAGGGAGCTAACTATGGCTACACCTTC. Translated, it gives CSARDSQGANYGYTF.

This clone appeared many times. J is TRBJ2-1 and V is TRBV9; D might be TRBD2 (5 bases). The CDR3 length is 17 residues. Germline loops: CDR1 SGDLS, CDR2 YYNGEE. V gave up 3 bases and J gave up 0 bases, with 16 bases separating them. For the CDR3, the DNA is TGTGCCAGCAGCGCACAGCGGACCACAAGCTCCTACAATGAGCAGTTCTTC. This gives the protein CASSAQRTTSSYNEQFF.

The V and J genes are TRBV12-3 or TRBV12-4 and TRBJ2-5; 10 bases are shared with TRBD2. V lost 7 bases, J lost 2 bases, and 4 bases stayed unmatched. This CDR3 region has 14 residues. In DNA form, the CDR3 reads TGTGCCAGCAAGATACTAGCGGGACAAGAGACCCAGTACTTC. It codes for CASKILAGQETQYF.

This chain joins TRBV18 and TRBJ2-1, with D perhaps TRBD2 (6 bases). The CDR3 has 15 amino acids. The germline CDR1 and CDR2 sequences are KGHSH and LQKENI. Trimming pared 5 bases from V and 0 bases from J, leaving 11 bases between. The CDR3 bases are TGTGCCAGCTCATCTACTAGCAGCTCCTACAATGAGCAGTTCTTC. Translation gives CASSSTSSSYNEQFF.

This clone was seen many times. The CDR3 sequence: CASSPSGFRGTQYF. The DNA for the CDR3 is TGCGCCAGCAGTCCCTCGGGGTTCCGCGGGACCCAGTACTTC. The V and J genes are TRBV10-2 and TRBJ2-5; D possibly corresponds to TRBD2 (5 bases). The CDR3 consists of 14 residues. CDR1 is WSHSY and CDR2 is SAAADI in the germline V gene. V lost 5 bases to trimming and J lost 7 bases, with 17 bases between them.

The V call is TRBV5-1, the J call TRBJ2-5; 10 nucleotides agree with TRBD1. Trimming took 6 bases from V and 5 from J; bases not matched to a gene: 10. CDR3 length: 15 amino acids. The germline V gene has CDR1 SGHRS and CDR2 YFSETQ. The CDR3 nucleotides are TGCGCCAGCACCCAAGACAGGGGGCGCGGGGAGACCCAGTACTTC. This translates into CASTQDRGRGETQYF.

The chain employs TRBV27 and TRBJ1-1; 7 bases match TRBD1. The CDR3 contains 19 residues. Germline lookup yields CDR1 MNHEY and CDR2 SMNVEV (reference sequence). Germline trimming cut 5 bases from V and 2 bases from J; bases unmatched to any gene: 20. CDR3 amino acids: CASSTIQGQVFRRNTEAFF. The CDR3 region has the DNA TGTGCCAGCAGTACAATCCAAGGACAGGTATTTCGACGAAACACTGAAGCTTTCTTT.

The sample holds many counts of this clone. The V call is TRBV12-3 or TRBV12-4, the J call TRBJ2-1, with TRBD2 identical over 8 bases. The CDR3 loop spans 15 amino acids. V shed 6 bases and J 6 bases; nucleotides not matched to a gene: 10. This CDR3 reads CASSPRGGGFNEQFF. The CDR3 nucleotides read TGTGCCAGCAGCCCCCGGGGGGGGGGTTTCAATGAGCAGTTCTTC.